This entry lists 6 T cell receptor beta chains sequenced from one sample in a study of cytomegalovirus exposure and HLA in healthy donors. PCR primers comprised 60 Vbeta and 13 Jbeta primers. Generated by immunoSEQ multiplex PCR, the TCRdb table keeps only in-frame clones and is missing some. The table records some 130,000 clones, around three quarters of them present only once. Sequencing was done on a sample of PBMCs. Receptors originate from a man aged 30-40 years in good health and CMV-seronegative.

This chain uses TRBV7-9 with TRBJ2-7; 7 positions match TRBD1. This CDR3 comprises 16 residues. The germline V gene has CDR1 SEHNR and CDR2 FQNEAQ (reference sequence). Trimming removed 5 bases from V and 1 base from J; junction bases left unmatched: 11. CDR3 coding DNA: TGTGCCAGCAGCCTCCTGACAGGGAGCAGTTCCTACGAGCAGTACTTC. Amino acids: CASSLLTGSSSYEQYF.

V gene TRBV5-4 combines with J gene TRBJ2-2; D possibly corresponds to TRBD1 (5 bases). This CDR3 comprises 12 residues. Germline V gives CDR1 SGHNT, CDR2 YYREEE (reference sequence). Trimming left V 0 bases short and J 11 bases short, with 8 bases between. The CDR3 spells CASSLGQGELFF. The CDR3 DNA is TGTGCCAGCAGCTTGGGGCAGGGCGAGCTGTTTTTT.

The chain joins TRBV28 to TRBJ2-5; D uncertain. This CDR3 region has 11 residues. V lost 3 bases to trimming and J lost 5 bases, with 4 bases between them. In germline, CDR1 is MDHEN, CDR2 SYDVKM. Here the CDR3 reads CASSLSETQYF. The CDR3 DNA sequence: TGTGCCAGCAGTTTGTCGGAGACCCAGTACTTC.

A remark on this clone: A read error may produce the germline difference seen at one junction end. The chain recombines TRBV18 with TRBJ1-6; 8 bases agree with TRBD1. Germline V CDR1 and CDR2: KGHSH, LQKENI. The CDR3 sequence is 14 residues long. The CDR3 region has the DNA TGTGCCAGCTCGCCACAGGGGGACAATTCACCCCTCCACTTT. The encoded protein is CASSPQGDNSPLHF.

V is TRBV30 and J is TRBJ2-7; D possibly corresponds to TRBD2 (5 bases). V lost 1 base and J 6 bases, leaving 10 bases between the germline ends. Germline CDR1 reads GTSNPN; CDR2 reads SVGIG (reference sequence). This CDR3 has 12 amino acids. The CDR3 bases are TGTGCCTGGAGTGCCCAGAGGGTCGAGCAGTACTTC. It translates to CAWSAQRVEQYF. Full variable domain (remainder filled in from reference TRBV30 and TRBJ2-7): SQTIHQWPATLVQPVGSPLSLECTVEGTSNPNLYWYRQAAGRGLQLLFYSVGIGQISSEVPQNLSASRPQDRQFILSSKKLLLSDSGFYLCAWSAQRVEQYFGPGTRLTVT.

CDR3 in DNA: TGTGCCAGCAGTTACTTGTCCCCTGAGGGAAATGAGCAGTTCTTC. Encoded protein: CASSYLSPEGNEQFF. The V and J genes are TRBV6-5 and TRBJ2-1; possibly TRBD2 for D (5 bases). Germline V gives CDR1 MNHEY, CDR2 SVGAGI. CDR3 size: 15 residues. The V and J ends lost 1 base and 7 bases respectively, with 14 bases between them.